A selection of T cell receptor beta chains follows, all from one sample in a study of blood T cell repertoires in COVID-19. Libraries were prepared by immunoSEQ multiplex PCR; TCRdb keeps only in-frame clonotypes and omits some of them. The table shows about 280,000 clones, with 85% occurring only once. The sequenced material came from PBMCs or T cells enriched from blood (not recorded which). The receptors shown here come from a woman aged 50 to 65 who had recovered from COVID-19. Both conserved end residues are part of each CDR3. D genes are given only for firm matches.

j_call d_call v_call cdr3_aa cdr3_nt
TRBJ2-2 TRBD2 TRBV7-8 CASSLGVAGGPWTGELFF TGTGCCAGCAGCTTAGGAGTAGCGGGGGGGCCATGGACCGGGGAGCTGTTTTTT
TRBJ2-3 . TRBV19 CASSSLDFTDTQYF TGTGCCAGTAGTAGCCTAGACTTCACAGATACGCAGTATTTT
TRBJ1-1 TRBD1 TRBV28 CASRNSGTANTEAFF TGTGCCAGCAGGAACTCCGGGACAGCTAACACTGAAGCTTTCTTT
TRBJ2-2 . TRBV4-3 CASSQDYRTGELFF TGCGCCAGCAGCCAAGATTATAGAACCGGGGAGCTGTTTTTT
TRBJ2-2 TRBD1 TRBV28 CASSFPQTGPNTGELFF TGTGCCAGCAGTTTCCCCCAGACAGGGCCGAACACCGGGGAGCTGTTTTTT
TRBJ2-2 TRBD1 TRBV18 CASSPGTGGNTGELFF TGTGCCAGCTCACCCGGGACAGGGGGCAACACCGGGGAGCTGTTTTTT
TRBJ2-2 TRBD1 TRBV6-5 CASSLSGGSGELFF TGTGCCAGCAGTCTGTCAGGGGGCTCCGGGGAGCTGTTTTTT
TRBJ1-2 . TRBV30 CAWSTAYGYTF TGTGCCTGGAGTACAGCTTATGGCTACACCTTC
TRBJ1-2 . TRBV19 CASSILGSGYTF TGTGCCAGTAGTATCTTAGGGAGCGGCTACACCTTC
TRBJ2-1 . TRBV5-4 CASSPGEAYNEQFF TGTGCCAGCAGCCCCGGAGAAGCCTACAATGAGCAGTTCTTC
TRBJ1-2 . TRBV7-2 CASSSDQGGYGYTF TGTGCCAGCAGCTCAGACCAGGGTGGCTATGGCTACACCTTC
TRBJ1-1 . TRBV15 CATSRSSLRTEAFF TGTGCCACCAGCAGATCCTCCTTGCGCACTGAAGCTTTCTTT